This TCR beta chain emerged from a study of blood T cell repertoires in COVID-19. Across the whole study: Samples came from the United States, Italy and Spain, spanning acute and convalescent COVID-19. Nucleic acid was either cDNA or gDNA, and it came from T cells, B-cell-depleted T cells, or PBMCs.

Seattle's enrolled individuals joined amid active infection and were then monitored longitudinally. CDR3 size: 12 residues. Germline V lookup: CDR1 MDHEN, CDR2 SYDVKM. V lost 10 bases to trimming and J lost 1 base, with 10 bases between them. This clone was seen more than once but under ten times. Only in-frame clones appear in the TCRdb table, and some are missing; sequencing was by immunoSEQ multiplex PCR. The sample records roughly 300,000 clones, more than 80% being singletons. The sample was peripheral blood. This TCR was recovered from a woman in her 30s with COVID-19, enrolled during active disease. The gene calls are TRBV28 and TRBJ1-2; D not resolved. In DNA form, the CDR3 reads TGTGCCACTAAATACCTTAACTATGGCTACACCTTC. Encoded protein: CATKYLNYGYTF.